These 8 T cell receptor beta chains came from one sample sequenced in a study of human T cells and chemical hapten exposure. Time point specified: pre-sensitization, week 0. Specified treatment: therapeutic diphenylcyclopropenone sensitization with weekly scalp DPC. TCRdb reanalysed the RACE reads using MiXCR and keeps one entry per CDR3 protein. The repertoire holds about 260,000 distinct CDR3 sequences, 7% to 10% seen once, with 2.3% in the top ten. The sample in question was whole blood, obtained in connection with sensitization to the hapten diphenylcyclopropenone (DPC). The receptors originated from a woman aged 35 to 49 with alopecia areata. Some clones in this sample may be carry-over from other donors' samples.

Only a few counts were recorded for this clonotype. The J gene is TRBJ2-3, the V gene TRBV6-5, with a weak D call TRBD2 (6 bases). V lost 7 bases and J 0 bases, leaving 26 bases between the germline ends. This CDR3 comprises 19 residues. Germline CDR1 reads MNHEY; CDR2 reads SVGAGI. This chain's CDR3 is CASTRGVGGRRTSTDTQYF. In DNA form, the CDR3 reads TGTGCCAGCACCCGCGGGGTGGGGGGACGGAGAACTAGCACAGATACGCAGTATTTT.

The gene calls are TRBV18 and TRBJ2-6; 7 bases are a match to TRBD1. The CDR3 contains 16 residues. The junction had 3 bases not matched to a gene; V was cut back by 2 bases and J by 2 bases. The germline V gene has CDR1 KGHSH and CDR2 LQKENI. The CDR3 loop is CASSPRQGAGANVLTF. For the CDR3, the DNA is TGTGCCAGCTCACCAAGGCAGGGGGCTGGGGCCAACGTCCTGACTTTC.

This clonotype was seen repeatedly, ten times or more. The V call is TRBV6-4, the J call TRBJ2-3; no clear D. This CDR3 has 13 residues. Germline CDR1 reads MRHNA; CDR2 reads SNTAGT. V lost 6 bases and J 0 bases, leaving 7 bases between the germline ends. As DNA, the CDR3 is TGTGCCAGCAGCCAGGCCAGCACAGATACGCAGTATTTT. Protein: CASSQASTDTQYF.

This chain links TRBV5-1 with TRBJ2-7; 8 nucleotides agree with TRBD2. J was trimmed by 5 bases and V by 4 bases; bases with no gene match: 11. CDR1 and CDR2 from the germline V gene are SGHRS and YFSETQ. The CDR3 extends over 15 amino acids. The CDR3 is CASSPSPAGENEQYF. In DNA, the CDR3 is TGCGCCAGCAGCCCCAGCCCAGCGGGAGAGAACGAGCAGTACTTC.

The V and J genes are TRBV20-1 and TRBJ2-5; D gene uncertain. CDR1 is DFQATT and CDR2 is SNEGSKA in the germline V gene (reference sequence). The CDR3 contains 15 residues. Trimming left V 7 bases short and J 4 bases short, with 22 bases between. CDR3 DNA sequence: TGCAGTGGGACCCACTACAAAACCCGGCCAGAGACCCAGTACTTC. Its translation: CSGTHYKTRPETQYF.

V usage is TRBV7-2 and J usage is TRBJ2-1; D gene ambiguous. V shed 6 bases and J shed 0 bases, with 6 bases lying between them. This CDR3 contains 13 residues. Germline CDR1 reads SGHTA; CDR2 reads FQGNSA. The CDR3 DNA follows: TGTGCCAGCAGGGACGGCTCCTACAATGAGCAGTTCTTC. The encoded protein is CASRDGSYNEQFF.

This clonotype was counted only a few times. The chain is built from TRBV20-1 and TRBJ2-3; D may be TRBD1 (6 bases). Per the germline V gene, CDR1 is DFQATT and CDR2 is SNEGSKA (reference sequence). The CDR3 consists of 15 residues. Trimming removed 3 bases from V and 4 bases from J, with 17 bases in between. The chain's CDR3 is CSASVGGDAADTQYF. The CDR3 DNA follows: TGCAGTGCTAGTGTAGGGGGAGATGCGGCAGATACGCAGTATTTT.

In its sample, this clonotype was seen a few times. The CDR3 loop is CASSSPGPNEQFF. In DNA, the CDR3 is TGTGCCAGCAGCTCCCCAGGGCCGAATGAGCAGTTCTTC. The chain employs TRBV7-2 and TRBJ2-1, with D perhaps matching TRBD1 (5 bases). Germline CDR1 reads SGHTA; CDR2 reads FQGNSA. V lost 4 bases, J lost 7 bases, and 11 bases lay in between. The CDR3 has 13 residues.